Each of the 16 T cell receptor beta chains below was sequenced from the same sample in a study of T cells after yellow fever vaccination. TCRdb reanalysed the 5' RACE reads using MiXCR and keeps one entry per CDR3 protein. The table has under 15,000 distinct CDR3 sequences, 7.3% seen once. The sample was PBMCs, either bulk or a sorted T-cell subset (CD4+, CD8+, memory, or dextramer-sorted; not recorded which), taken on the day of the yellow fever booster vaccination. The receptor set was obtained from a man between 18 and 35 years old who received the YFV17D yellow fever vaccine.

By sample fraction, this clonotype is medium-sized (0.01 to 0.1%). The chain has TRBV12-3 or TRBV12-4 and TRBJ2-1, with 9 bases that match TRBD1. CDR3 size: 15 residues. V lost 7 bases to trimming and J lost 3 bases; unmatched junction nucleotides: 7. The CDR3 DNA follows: TGTGCCAGCACCGGGTTGGACAGGGGCTACAATGAGCAGTTCTTC. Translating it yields CASTGLDRGYNEQFF.

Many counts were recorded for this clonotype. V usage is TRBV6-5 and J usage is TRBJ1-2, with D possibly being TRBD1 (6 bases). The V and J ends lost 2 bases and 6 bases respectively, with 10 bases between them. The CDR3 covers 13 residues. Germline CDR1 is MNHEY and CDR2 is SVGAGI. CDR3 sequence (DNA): TGTGCCAGCAGTTACCAACAGGGAAATGGCTACACCTTC. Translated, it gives CASSYQQGNGYTF.

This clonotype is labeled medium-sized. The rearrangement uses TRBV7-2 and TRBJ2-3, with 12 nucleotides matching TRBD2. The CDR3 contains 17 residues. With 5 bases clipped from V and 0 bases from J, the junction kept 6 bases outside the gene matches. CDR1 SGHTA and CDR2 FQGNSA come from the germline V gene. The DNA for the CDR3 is TGTGCCAGCAGCCCAAGGACTAGCGGGGCTAGCACAGATACGCAGTATTTT. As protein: CASSPRTSGASTDTQYF.

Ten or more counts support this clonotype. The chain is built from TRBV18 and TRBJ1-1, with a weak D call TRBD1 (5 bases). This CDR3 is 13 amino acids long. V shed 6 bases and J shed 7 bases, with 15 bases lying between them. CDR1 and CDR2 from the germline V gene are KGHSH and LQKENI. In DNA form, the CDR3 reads TGTGCCAGCTCCACCCGGGACGTAAGTGAAGCTTTCTTT. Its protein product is CASSTRDVSEAFF.

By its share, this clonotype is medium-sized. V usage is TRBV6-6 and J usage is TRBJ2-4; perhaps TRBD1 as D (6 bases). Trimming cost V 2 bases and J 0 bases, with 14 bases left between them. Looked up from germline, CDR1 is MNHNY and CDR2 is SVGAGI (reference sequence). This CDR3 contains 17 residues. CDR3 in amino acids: CASSYATGTLAKNIQYF. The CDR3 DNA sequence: TGTGCCAGCAGTTACGCCACCGGGACATTAGCCAAAAACATTCAGTACTTC.

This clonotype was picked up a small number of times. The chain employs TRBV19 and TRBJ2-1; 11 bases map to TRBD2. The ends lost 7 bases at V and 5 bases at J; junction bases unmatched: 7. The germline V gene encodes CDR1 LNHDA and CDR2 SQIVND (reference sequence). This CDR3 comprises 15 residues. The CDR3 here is CASNLAGGINNEQFF. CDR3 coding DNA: TGTGCCAGTAATCTAGCGGGGGGCATCAACAATGAGCAGTTCTTC.

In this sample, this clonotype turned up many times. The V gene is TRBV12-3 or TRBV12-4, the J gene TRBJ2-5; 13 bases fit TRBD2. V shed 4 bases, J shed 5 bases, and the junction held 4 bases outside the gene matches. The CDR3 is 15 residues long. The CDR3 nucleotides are TGTGCCAGCAGTTCGGGACTAGCGGGGTTGGAGACCCAGTACTTC. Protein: CASSSGLAGLETQYF.

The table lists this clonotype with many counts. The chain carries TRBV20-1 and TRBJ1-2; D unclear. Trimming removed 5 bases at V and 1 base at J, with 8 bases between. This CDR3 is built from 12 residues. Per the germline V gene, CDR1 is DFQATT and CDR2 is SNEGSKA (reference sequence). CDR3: CSAGRDNYGYTF. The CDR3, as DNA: TGCAGTGCTGGGCGTGATAACTATGGCTACACCTTC.

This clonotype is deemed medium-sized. Written as DNA, the CDR3 is TGCGCCAGCAGCTTGGGGGTACTAGTCAGGCGGAATGAGCAGTTCTTC. Translating gives CASSLGVLVRRNEQFF. The V call is TRBV5-1, the J call TRBJ2-1, with TRBD2 as a possible D gene (5 bases). The CDR3 is 16 amino acids. The V end lost 0 bases, the J end lost 7 bases, and 17 bases lay between the germline ends. Germline V lookup: CDR1 SGHRS, CDR2 YFSETQ.

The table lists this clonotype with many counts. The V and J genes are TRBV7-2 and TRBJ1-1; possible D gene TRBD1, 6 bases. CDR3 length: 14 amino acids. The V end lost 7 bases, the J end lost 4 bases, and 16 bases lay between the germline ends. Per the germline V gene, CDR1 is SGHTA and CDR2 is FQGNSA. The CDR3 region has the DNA TGTGCCAGCAACCCACAGGGTTGGAGCACTGAAGCTTTCTTT. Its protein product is CASNPQGWSTEAFF.

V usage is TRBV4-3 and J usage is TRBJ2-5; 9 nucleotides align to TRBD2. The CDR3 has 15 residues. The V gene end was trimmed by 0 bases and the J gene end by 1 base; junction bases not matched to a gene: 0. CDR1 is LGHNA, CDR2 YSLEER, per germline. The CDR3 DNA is TGCGCCAGCAGCCAAGAGCGGGGGGGCCAAGAGACCCAGTACTTC. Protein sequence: CASSQERGGQETQYF.

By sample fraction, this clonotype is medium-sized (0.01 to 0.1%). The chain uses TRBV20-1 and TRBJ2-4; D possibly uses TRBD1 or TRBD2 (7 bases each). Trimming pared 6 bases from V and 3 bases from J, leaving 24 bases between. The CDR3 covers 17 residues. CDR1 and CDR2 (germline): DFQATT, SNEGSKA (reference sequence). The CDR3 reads CSARGWEGASGKNIQYF. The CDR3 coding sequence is TGCAGTGCCAGGGGGTGGGAGGGGGCTAGTGGCAAAAACATTCAGTACTTC.

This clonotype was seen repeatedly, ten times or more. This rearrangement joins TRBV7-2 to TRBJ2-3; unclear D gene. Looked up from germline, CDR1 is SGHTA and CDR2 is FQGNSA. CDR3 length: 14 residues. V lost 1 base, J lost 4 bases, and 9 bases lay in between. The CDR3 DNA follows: TGTGCCAGCAGCTTAGTTGCTAGAGCAGATACGCAGTATTTT. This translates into CASSLVARADTQYF.

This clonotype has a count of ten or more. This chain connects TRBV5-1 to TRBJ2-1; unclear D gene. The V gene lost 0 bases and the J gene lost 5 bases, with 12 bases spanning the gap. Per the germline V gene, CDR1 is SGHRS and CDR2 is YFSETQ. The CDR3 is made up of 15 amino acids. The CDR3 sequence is CASSLDEPTDNEQFF. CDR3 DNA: TGCGCCAGCAGCTTGGACGAGCCTACCGACAATGAGCAGTTCTTC.

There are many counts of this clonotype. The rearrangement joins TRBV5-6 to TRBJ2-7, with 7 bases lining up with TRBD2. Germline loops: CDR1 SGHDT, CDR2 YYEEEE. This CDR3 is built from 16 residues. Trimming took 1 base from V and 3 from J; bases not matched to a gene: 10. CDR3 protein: CASSLSVWAGDYEQYF. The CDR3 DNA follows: TGTGCCAGCAGCTTGTCGGTTTGGGCGGGGGACTACGAGCAGTACTTC. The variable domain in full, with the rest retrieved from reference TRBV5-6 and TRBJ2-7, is DAGVTQSPTHLIKTRGQQVTLRCSPKSGHDTVSWYQQALGQGPQFIFQYYEEEERQRGNFPDRFSGHQFPNYSSELNVNALLLGDSALYLCASSLSVWAGDYEQYFGPGTRLTVT.

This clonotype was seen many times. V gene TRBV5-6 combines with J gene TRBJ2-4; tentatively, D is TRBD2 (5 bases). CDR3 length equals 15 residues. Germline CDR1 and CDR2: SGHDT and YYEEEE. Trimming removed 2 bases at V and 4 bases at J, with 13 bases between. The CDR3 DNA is TGTGCCAGCAGCTTATCTCAACCGGGGAAAAACATTCAGTACTTC. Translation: CASSLSQPGKNIQYF.